These 20 T cell receptor beta chains originate from one sample sequenced in a study of a mutant IDH1 vaccine in newly diagnosed glioma. Sequencing was performed with immunoSEQ multiplex PCR; in TCRdb, only in-frame clones are kept and a portion is missing. The sample carries approximately 67,000 clones, over 70% recorded once. Time point in this sample: baseline, week 1 (first vaccination visit). Treatment noted: pre-vaccination baseline after standard-of-care therapy. The input for sequencing was peripheral blood mononuclear cells (PBMCs), taken from a glioma patient treated with radiotherapy, temozolomide or both. The receptors were gathered from a young woman with glioma. Some clones in this sample may be carry-over from other donors' samples.

The chain recombines TRBV11-1 with TRBJ2-7; D remains unclear. V was cut by 4 bases and J by 3 bases, with 13 bases left in between. CDR1 SGHAT and CDR2 FQDESV come from the germline V gene (reference sequence). The CDR3 extends over 14 amino acids. Written as DNA, the CDR3 is TGTGCCAGCAGCTCCCAGCACAAGGGCTACGAGCAGTACTTC. Amino acid sequence: CASSSQHKGYEQYF.

CDR3 in DNA: TGTGCCAGCAGCTTAGGGACTAGCGGGAGTGTCTACGAGCAGTACTTC. Translated, it gives CASSLGTSGSVYEQYF. This chain joins TRBV7-6 and TRBJ2-7; TRBD2 aligns across 13 bases. The CDR3 totals 16 residues. With 1 base clipped from V and 3 bases from J, the junction kept 3 bases outside the gene matches. Germline loops: CDR1 SGHVS, CDR2 FNYEAQ.

Here the CDR3 reads CASSLEGGAHQPQHF. For the CDR3, the DNA is TGCGCCAGCAGCTTGGAAGGGGGGGCTCATCAGCCCCAGCATTTT. The chain carries TRBV5-1 and TRBJ1-5; weak D call: TRBD1 (6 bases). The CDR3 contains 15 residues. Per germline, CDR1 SGHRS and CDR2 YFSETQ. V gave up 0 bases and J gave up 5 bases, with 12 bases separating them.

V usage is TRBV5-4 and J usage is TRBJ1-6; D is uncertain. The CDR3 totals 16 residues. Germline values: CDR1 SGHNT, CDR2 YYREEE (reference sequence). V was pared by 5 bases and J by 0 bases, with 12 bases between. The CDR3 spells CASSSRVSSYNSPLHF. CDR3 bases: TGTGCCAGCAGTTCCCGAGTTAGCTCCTATAATTCACCCCTCCACTTT.

The chain has TRBV7-2 and TRBJ2-7; unclear D gene. This CDR3 contains 13 residues. Per germline, CDR1 SGHTA and CDR2 FQGNSA. Between the trimmed V and J ends, which lost 1 base and 2 bases, there was a span of 6 bases. Written as DNA, the CDR3 is TGTGCCAGCAGCTTAGTGGTGACCTACGAGCAGTACTTC. Its protein is CASSLVVTYEQYF.

This clone turned up a few times. J is TRBJ1-1 and V is TRBV19; D is ambiguous. Germline CDR1 and CDR2: LNHDA and SQIVND (reference sequence). The CDR3 loop spans 11 amino acids. V lost 6 bases, J lost 2 bases, and 4 bases lay in between. DNA of the CDR3: TGTGCCAGTAGCTTCAACACTGAAGCTTTCTTT. It specifies CASSFNTEAFF. Using reference TRBV19 and TRBJ1-1 for the parts outside the CDR3, the full variable domain is DGGITQSPKYLFRKEGQNVTLSCEQNLNHDAMYWYRQDPGQGLRLIYYSQIVNDFQKGDIAEGYSVSREKKESFPLTVTSAQKNPTAFYLCASSFNTEAFFGQGTRLTVV.

The table lists this clone with a count of one. The V call is TRBV14, the J call TRBJ2-1; the D is unclear. Germline loops: CDR1 SGHDN, CDR2 FVKESK. The V end was cut by 1 base, the J end by 7 bases, with 2 bases between. This CDR3 has 11 amino acids. This CDR3 is CASSQVNEQFF. Here the CDR3 DNA reads TGTGCCAGCAGCCAAGTAAATGAGCAGTTCTTC. The full variable domain, rest sourced from reference TRBV14 and TRBJ2-1, is EAGVTQFPSHSVIEKGQTVTLRCDPISGHDNLYWYRRVMGKEIKFLLHFVKESKQDESGMPNNRFLAERTGGTYSTLKVQPAELEDSGVYFCASSQVNEQFFGPGTRLTVL.

This chain links TRBV5-6 with TRBJ1-5; D is unresolved. The CDR3 extends over 15 amino acids. The germline CDR1 and CDR2 sequences are SGHDT and YYEEEE. Trimming stripped 1 base from V and 0 bases from J, with 8 bases between. The CDR3 DNA follows: TGTGCCAGCAGCTTGAACAGTCTTAGCAATCAGCCCCAGCATTTT. Its translation: CASSLNSLSNQPQHF.

The chain is built from TRBV9 and TRBJ2-3; D might be TRBD1 or TRBD2, each matching 5 bases. V was clipped by 0 bases and J by 6 bases, with 11 bases between them. Germline V gene data show CDR1 as SGDLS and CDR2 as YYNGEE. The CDR3 contains 14 residues. The CDR3 sequence: CASSVATGTDTQYF. The DNA of the CDR3 is TGTGCCAGCAGCGTAGCTACGGGGACGGATACGCAGTATTTT.

In DNA form, the CDR3 reads TGCGCCAGCAGCCATCCCAAGGGGGACCTCTCCTACGAGCAGTACTTC. It encodes CASSHPKGDLSYEQYF. The chain uses TRBV4-1 and TRBJ2-7; possibly TRBD1 for D (6 bases). Deletions cut 3 bases from V and 0 bases from J, with 15 bases between. CDR1 MGHRA and CDR2 YSYEKL come from the germline V gene. The CDR3 sequence is 16 residues long.

The J gene is TRBJ1-2, the V gene TRBV11-2, with D possibly matching TRBD1 (6 bases). Germline V gene sequence: CDR1 SGHAT, CDR2 FQNNGV. V lost 2 bases and J lost 5, with 9 bases in between. This CDR3 is 13 amino acids long. Here the CDR3 reads CASSLTRGYGYTF. The CDR3 bases are TGTGCCAGCAGCTTAACAAGGGGGTATGGCTACACCTTC. The entire variable domain, with the rest obtained from reference TRBV11-2 and TRBJ1-2, is as follows: EAGVAQSPRYKIIEKRQSVAFWCNPISGHATLYWYQQILGQGPKLLIQFQNNGVVDDSQLPKDRFSAERLKGVDSTLKIQPAKLEDSAVYLCASSLTRGYGYTFGSGTRLTVV.

The genes are TRBV7-9 and TRBJ1-1; D unresolved. The CDR3 is 17 residues long. Trimming left V 5 bases short and J 0 bases short, with 19 bases between. Germline CDR1 reads SEHNR; CDR2 reads FQNEAQ (reference sequence). The CDR3 reads CASSTNRLGWMNTEAFF. DNA for the CDR3: TGTGCCAGCAGCACCAATCGGTTAGGGTGGATGAACACTGAAGCTTTCTTT.

The V call is TRBV5-1, the J call TRBJ2-4, with a tentative D call TRBD2 (6 bases). V was cut by 4 bases and J by 0 bases, with 14 bases left in between. This CDR3 is built from 16 residues. Germline V lookup: CDR1 SGHRS, CDR2 YFSETQ. The CDR3 here is CASSPLGGLAKNIQYF. DNA of the CDR3: TGCGCCAGCAGCCCTCTCGGAGGGCTAGCCAAAAACATTCAGTACTTC.

J is TRBJ2-2 and V is TRBV29-1, with 8 bases that match TRBD2. J gave up 5 bases and V 0 bases, and 8 bases lay outside the gene matches. The V gene's germline CDR1 is SQVTM and CDR2 ANQGSEA. The CDR3 is 16 amino acids. CDR3 amino acids: CSVEDPLTGGTGELFF. Written as DNA, the CDR3 is TGCAGCGTTGAAGACCCCTTAACGGGGGGGACCGGGGAGCTGTTTTTT.

The count of this clone is one. This chain links TRBV4-2 with TRBJ2-2; D is perhaps TRBD2 (5 bases). Deletions cut 5 bases from V and 2 bases from J, with 15 bases between. Germline lookup yields CDR1 LGHNA and CDR2 YNFKEQ. The CDR3 has 16 residues. This CDR3 is CASSSSLSGNTGELFF. The CDR3 bases are TGTGCCAGCAGCTCCTCCCTAAGCGGAAACACCGGGGAGCTGTTTTTT.

The chain recombines TRBV7-2 with TRBJ2-7; 8 bases line up with TRBD1. The CDR3 totals 15 residues. The V segment lost 4 bases and the J segment 2 bases; nucleotides outside the gene matches: 7. Germline V gives CDR1 SGHTA, CDR2 FQGNSA. In nucleotides, the CDR3 is TGTGCCAGCAGCTCCGGACAGGGTGTCCCCTACGAGCAGTACTTC. It encodes CASSSGQGVPYEQYF.

V and J are TRBV14 and TRBJ1-2; weak D call: TRBD1 (6 bases). Germline CDR1 and CDR2: SGHDN and FVKESK. The V end was cut by 4 bases, the J end by 4 bases, with 19 bases between. The CDR3 is 16 amino acids. DNA for the CDR3: TGTGCCAGCAGCCTCACTGTGACGGGGGCCTTCTATGGCTACACCTTC. Encoded protein: CASSLTVTGAFYGYTF.

The chain has TRBV19 and TRBJ1-1; maybe TRBD1 (5 bases). CDR3 size: 11 residues. CDR1 is LNHDA, CDR2 SQIVND, per germline (reference sequence). Deletions cut 3 bases from V and 8 bases from J, with 7 bases between. CDR3 protein: CASSMGQEAFF. CDR3 DNA: TGTGCCAGTAGTATGGGGCAGGAAGCTTTCTTT.

The chain employs TRBV27 and TRBJ2-7, with 7 nucleotides matching TRBD2. J gave up 0 bases and V 2 bases, and 1 base lay outside the gene matches. The germline V gene encodes CDR1 MNHEY and CDR2 SMNVEV (reference sequence). The CDR3 covers 14 residues. CDR3: CASSLAGASYEQYF. The DNA of the CDR3 is TGTGCCAGCAGTTTAGCGGGAGCCTCCTACGAGCAGTACTTC.

This clone was seen only a few times. The chain couples TRBV29-1 to TRBJ1-1; a weak D match, TRBD1 (6 bases). The V gene lost 5 bases and the J gene lost 6 bases, with 13 bases spanning the gap. In germline, CDR1 is SQVTM, CDR2 ANQGSEA. CDR3 length: 12 amino acids. The CDR3 sequence: CSVPQGSAEAFF. CDR3 sequence (DNA): TGCAGCGTTCCTCAGGGGAGCGCTGAAGCTTTCTTT. Complete variable domain (other parts from reference TRBV29-1 and TRBJ1-1): SAVISQKPSRDICQRGTSLTIQCQVDSQVTMMFWYRQQPGQSLTLIATANQGSEATYESGFVIDKFPISRPNLTFSTLTVSNMSPEDSSIYLCSVPQGSAEAFFGQGTRLTVV.